Presented here are 19 T cell receptor beta chains from one specimen sequenced in a study of cytomegalovirus exposure and HLA in healthy donors. Assay: immunoSEQ multiplex PCR; the TCRdb copy retains only in-frame clones and omits some. The sample carries approximately 200,000 clones, about four fifths recorded once. Material: PBMCs. The receptor set was obtained from a man aged 18 to 30 in good health and CMV-seropositive.

V is TRBV19 and J is TRBJ2-7, with 11 bases that match TRBD1. Trimming removed 5 bases from V and 6 bases from J; junction bases left unmatched: 12. This CDR3 has 16 amino acids. Per germline, CDR1 LNHDA and CDR2 SQIVND (reference sequence). CDR3 loop: CASSRMPGQGVGEQYF. DNA for the CDR3: TGTGCCAGTAGTCGAATGCCGGGACAGGGGGTAGGCGAGCAGTACTTC.

The rearrangement joins TRBV4-2 to TRBJ2-7, with 12 positions matching TRBD2. This CDR3 has 16 residues. The ends lost 0 bases at V and 7 bases at J; junction bases unmatched: 7. Germline values: CDR1 LGHNA, CDR2 YNFKEQ. CDR3 coding DNA: TGTGCCAGCAGCCAAGATCTTGAACTAGCGGGGGGAGAGCAGTACTTC. This encodes CASSQDLELAGGEQYF.

The V call is TRBV4-3, the J call TRBJ2-3, with a weak D call TRBD1 (5 bases). In germline, CDR1 is LGHNA, CDR2 YSLEER. CDR3 length equals 13 residues. The V end lost 1 base, the J end lost 8 bases, and 10 bases lay between the germline ends. The CDR3 loop is CASSQGGEGTQYF. The CDR3 DNA reads TGCGCCAGCAGCCAAGGGGGCGAAGGTACGCAGTATTTT.

This clone was counted between two and nine times. The rearrangement joins TRBV28 to TRBJ2-7; TRBD2 aligns across 12 bases. Germline CDR1 reads MDHEN; CDR2 reads SYDVKM. V was clipped by 3 bases and J by 4 bases; unmatched bases: 1. This CDR3 has 14 amino acids. The CDR3 protein is CASSFGTSGYEQYF. The CDR3 bases are TGTGCCAGCAGTTTTGGGACTAGCGGGTACGAGCAGTACTTC.

V is TRBV27 and J is TRBJ2-4; 9 bases fit TRBD1. The junction had 4 bases not matched to a gene; V was cut back by 10 bases and J by 6 bases. The V gene's germline CDR1 is MNHEY and CDR2 SMNVEV (reference sequence). This CDR3 comprises 12 residues. The CDR3 coding sequence is TGTGCCACCCTGACAGGGGGAAACATTCAGTACTTC. This codes for CATLTGGNIQYF.

This chain links TRBV9 with TRBJ2-7; 8 bases map to TRBD2. Germline trimming cut 3 bases from V and 6 bases from J; bases unmatched to any gene: 2. Germline CDR1 and CDR2: SGDLS and YYNGEE. The CDR3 has 12 amino acids. The CDR3 nucleotides read TGTGCCAGCAGCGGGGGGACTAGCGAGCAGTACTTC. It yields the protein CASSGGTSEQYF.

Only one count was recorded for this clone. This chain uses TRBV28 with TRBJ2-7; D is perhaps TRBD2 (8 bases). Trimming removed 8 bases at V and 4 bases at J, with 18 bases between. There are 14 residues in the CDR3. Germline assignment: CDR1 MDHEN and CDR2 SYDVKM. CDR3: CASLSGAGGYEQYF. CDR3 sequence (DNA): TGTGCCAGCCTTAGCGGGGCAGGGGGTTACGAGCAGTACTTC.

The gene calls are TRBV13 and TRBJ1-2; 8 bases are a match to TRBD1. Germline values: CDR1 PRHDT, CDR2 FYEKMQ (reference sequence). The CDR3 spans 12 residues. V gave up 3 bases and J gave up 13 bases; unmatched junction bases: 7. The CDR3 sequence: CASSFGRDRLTF. DNA for the CDR3: TGTGCCAGCAGCTTTGGCCGGGACAGGCTCACCTTC.

This clone has ten or more counts. The rearrangement uses TRBV4-3 and TRBJ2-3; no clear D. The length of the CDR3 is 15 residues. Germline-derived CDR1 and CDR2 are LGHNA and YSLEER. V was cut by 0 bases and J by 6 bases, with 13 bases left in between. The CDR3 sequence: CASSQDLSSGDTQYF. For the CDR3, the DNA is TGCGCCAGCAGCCAAGATCTTAGCTCTGGGGATACGCAGTATTTT.

This clone was counted a single time. The chain couples TRBV7-6 to TRBJ1-4; tentatively, D is TRBD1 (5 bases). The V gene lost 0 bases and the J gene lost 6 bases, with 8 bases spanning the gap. There are 14 residues in the CDR3. The germline gives CDR1 SGHVS, CDR2 FNYEAQ. The CDR3 DNA sequence: TGTGCCAGCAGCTTAGCACAGGTGGATGAAAAACTGTTTTTT. Protein product: CASSLAQVDEKLFF.

This chain uses TRBV6-5 with TRBJ2-7; a weak D match, TRBD2 (5 bases). Trimming stripped 6 bases from V and 2 bases from J, with 17 bases between. This CDR3 is built from 15 residues. The germline V gene encodes CDR1 MNHEY and CDR2 SVGAGI. CDR3: CASSSPSGKTYEQYF. As DNA, the CDR3 is TGTGCCAGCAGCTCCCCCTCGGGGAAAACCTACGAGCAGTACTTC.

This sequence joins TRBV5-4 and TRBJ2-1; 8 bases fit TRBD2. The germline CDR1 and CDR2 sequences are SGHNT and YYREEE (reference sequence). Trimming cost V 0 bases and J 1 base; bases outside gene matches: 6. The CDR3 covers 17 residues. The CDR3 DNA follows: TGTGCCAGCAGCTTGGCCAGCGGGGGCCCATCCTACAATGAGCAGTTCTTC. Protein sequence: CASSLASGGPSYNEQFF.

This chain uses TRBV28 with TRBJ2-3; TRBD2 matches at 9 bases. Per the germline V gene, CDR1 is MDHEN and CDR2 is SYDVKM. V lost 5 bases to trimming and J lost 0 bases; unmatched junction nucleotides: 3. This CDR3 comprises 15 residues. CDR3 nucleotide sequence: TGTGCCAGCAGTCCGCGGGAGGGGAGCACAGATACGCAGTATTTT. This encodes CASSPREGSTDTQYF.

The chain carries TRBV4-1 and TRBJ1-2, with D tentatively TRBD1 (6 bases). Germline-derived CDR1 and CDR2 are MGHRA and YSYEKL. V lost 4 bases, J lost 3 bases, and 15 bases lay in between. The CDR3 length is 15 residues. The CDR3 spells CASSPEDAGDYGYTF. In DNA, the CDR3 is TGCGCCAGCAGCCCGGAGGACGCAGGGGACTATGGCTACACCTTC.

V gene TRBV11-3 combines with J gene TRBJ1-1; 10 nucleotides align to TRBD1. Germline CDR1 reads SGHNT; CDR2 reads YENEEA. The length of the CDR3 is 15 residues. Trimming at V came to 5 bases and at J to 6 bases, leaving 9 bases not matched to a gene. Here the CDR3 reads CASSPTGQGSAEAFF. The CDR3 coding sequence is TGTGCCAGCAGCCCGACGGGACAGGGGTCGGCTGAAGCTTTCTTT.

The gene calls are TRBV7-6 and TRBJ2-1; TRBD1 is a possible D gene (6 bases). Germline lookup yields CDR1 SGHVS and CDR2 FNYEAQ. The CDR3 is made up of 14 amino acids. Trimming cost V 3 bases and J 7 bases, with 13 bases left between them. DNA for the CDR3: TGTGCCAGCAGCTTTAATACAGGGTCGAATGAGCAGTTCTTC. It is translated as CASSFNTGSNEQFF.

The rearrangement links TRBV28 to TRBJ2-5; tentatively, D is TRBD2 (5 bases). Germline V gives CDR1 MDHEN, CDR2 SYDVKM. V gave up 4 bases and J gave up 3 bases, with 15 bases separating them. This CDR3 is built from 15 residues. The CDR3 coding sequence is TGTGCCAGCAGTTCCCCAGGAACGGGGAAAGAGACCCAGTACTTC. This codes for CASSSPGTGKETQYF.

The rearrangement joins TRBV27 to TRBJ2-1; 8 bases line up with TRBD2. Germline-derived CDR1 and CDR2 are MNHEY and SMNVEV (reference sequence). V lost 4 bases, J lost 0 bases, and 8 bases stayed unmatched. The length of the CDR3 is 17 residues. The CDR3 region is CASSSPGLVSSYNEQFF. The CDR3 DNA reads TGTGCCAGCAGTTCCCCGGGACTAGTAAGCTCCTACAATGAGCAGTTCTTC.

This chain uses TRBV5-8 with TRBJ1-5; 8 nucleotides match TRBD1. The V gene's germline CDR1 is SGHTS and CDR2 YDEGEE. The CDR3 is 18 amino acids. V gave up 0 bases and J gave up 0 bases; unmatched junction bases: 8. The CDR3 loop reads CASSLGTGTQYSNQPQHF. In DNA, the CDR3 is TGTGCCAGCAGCTTGGGGACAGGGACTCAATATAGCAATCAGCCCCAGCATTTT.